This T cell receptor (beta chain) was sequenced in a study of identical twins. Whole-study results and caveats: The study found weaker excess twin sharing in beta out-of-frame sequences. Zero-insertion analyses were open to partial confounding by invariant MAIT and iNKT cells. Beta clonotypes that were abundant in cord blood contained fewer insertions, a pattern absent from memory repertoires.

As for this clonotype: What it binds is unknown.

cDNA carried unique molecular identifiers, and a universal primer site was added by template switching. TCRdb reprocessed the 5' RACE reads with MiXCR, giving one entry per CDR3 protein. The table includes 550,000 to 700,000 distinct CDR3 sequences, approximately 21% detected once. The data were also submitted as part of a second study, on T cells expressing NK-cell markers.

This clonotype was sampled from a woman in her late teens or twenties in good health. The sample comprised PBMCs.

The CDR3, as DNA: TGCAGTGCCCCACAGGGTACCTCCTATGGCTACACCTTC. Encoded protein: CSAPQGTSYGYTF. V is TRBV20-1 and J is TRBJ1-2; tentative D call: TRBD1 (6 bases). Looked up from germline, CDR1 is DFQATT and CDR2 is SNEGSKA (reference sequence). V lost 6 bases and J lost 4, with 15 bases in between. The length of the CDR3 is 13 residues.